This TCR beta chain was documented in a study of T cells of healthy individuals. This clonotype turned up a few times. The germline gives CDR1 MNHEY, CDR2 SVGAGI. The CDR3 loop spans 16 amino acids. Trimming stripped 4 bases from V and 5 bases from J, with 21 bases between. TCRdb re-derived calls from the 5' RACE reads in MiXCR, one entry per CDR3 protein. The profile shows approximately 100,000 distinct CDR3 sequences, around 17% of them singletons. The clonotype comes from a human donor in good health. The rearrangement joins TRBV6-5 to TRBJ2-7, with no clear D. The CDR3 sequence: CASSSYRAQVIHEQYF. The DNA of the CDR3 is TGTGCCAGCAGTTCCTATAGGGCCCAAGTAATCCACGAGCAGTACTTC.